This TCR beta chain stems from a study of vaccination and CD4 T cells after COVID-19. About the study: Control cultures used a CEFX viral epitope pool, an HIV-1 Nef peptide pool, or no peptide.

Turning to this clonotype: Its matching antigen is unknown.

Treatment: roughly 10-day PBMC culture with coronavirus spike peptide pools or control peptides (ViraFEST assay). The assay that was used to sequence DNA from cultured CD4+ T cells was the Oncomine TCR Beta short-read assay. The template was genomic DNA from cultured CD4+ T cells. TCRdb re-analysed the PCR reads in MiXCR, keeping a single row per CDR3 protein. The data show some 15,000 distinct CDR3 sequences, about 50% seen once. This TCR came from a human donor who had recovered from COVID-19. Sequencing used CD4+ T cells from blood, cultured in vitro, obtained before SARS-CoV-2 vaccination.

The CDR3 loop is CASSLDPLYGYTF. CDR3 in DNA: TGCGCCAGCAGCTTGGATCCGCTCTATGGCTACACCTTC. The V and J genes are TRBV5-1 and TRBJ1-2; D not certain. CDR3 length: 13 residues. Germline V gives CDR1 SGHRS, CDR2 YFSETQ. Trimming removed 0 bases from V and 4 bases from J, with 7 bases in between.